This T cell receptor beta chain was recovered during a study of shared clonotypes between healthy human individuals. From germline, CDR1 is LNHNV and CDR2 YYDKDF (reference sequence). The CDR3 has 15 residues. Deletions cut 3 bases from V and 2 bases from J, with 14 bases between. Produced via immunoSEQ multiplex PCR; TCRdb's table is partial and in-frame only. This table holds roughly 2,500,000 clones, over 85% found once. The chain links TRBV15 to TRBJ2-7, with TRBD2 as a possible D gene (5 bases). The sequencing sample was made of naive CD4+ T cells from PBMCs. Stated subset: CD45RA+ positively selected. The TCR sequence derives from a man aged 18 to 35 in good health. Some clones in this sample may be carry-over from other donors' samples. The CDR3 DNA reads as TGTGCCACCAGCAGGAACTTTAAGGGAGCCTACGAGCAGTACTTC. Amino acids: CATSRNFKGAYEQYF.